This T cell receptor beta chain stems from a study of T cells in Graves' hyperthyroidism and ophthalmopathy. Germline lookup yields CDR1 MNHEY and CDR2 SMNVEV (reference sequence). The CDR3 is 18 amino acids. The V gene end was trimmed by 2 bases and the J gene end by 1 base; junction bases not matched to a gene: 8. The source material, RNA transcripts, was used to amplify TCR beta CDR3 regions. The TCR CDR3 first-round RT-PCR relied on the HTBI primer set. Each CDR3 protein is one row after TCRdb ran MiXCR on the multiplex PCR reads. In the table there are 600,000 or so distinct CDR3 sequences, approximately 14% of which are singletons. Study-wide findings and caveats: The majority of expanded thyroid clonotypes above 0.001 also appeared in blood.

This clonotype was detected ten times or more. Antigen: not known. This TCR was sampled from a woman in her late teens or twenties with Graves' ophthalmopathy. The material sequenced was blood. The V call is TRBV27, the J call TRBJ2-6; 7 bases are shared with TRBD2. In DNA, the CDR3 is TGTGCCAGCAGTTTAGTAGGGCTGGGGGGGTCTGGGGCCAACGTCCTGACTTTC. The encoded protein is CASSLVGLGGSGANVLTF.